This TCR beta chain was identified during a study of cytomegalovirus exposure and HLA in healthy donors. Study-level points and caveats: Judged likely to be a sequencing artifact was a cluster of highly shared sequence variants. Indistinguishable V segments such as TRBV6-2 and TRBV6-3 were excluded.

Turning to this clone: Its antigen is still unknown. Other nucleotide sequences from this sample produce the same CDR3.

PCR involved 60 Vbeta and 13 Jbeta primers. In the original analysis: In a later analysis, approximately 80 million unique TCR beta chains included roughly 11 million shared by two or more donors. TCRdb keeps only in-frame clones here, not all; method: immunoSEQ multiplex PCR. For V, J and clone size, that table is used; D and trimming come from the DNA. The sample yields 130,000 to 150,000 clones, under 85% seen once. Germline CDR1 SGHRS, CDR2 YFSETQ. The CDR3 length is 14 residues. V dropped 0 bases and J dropped 0 bases, with 5 bases sitting between them. The donors (healthy individuals) were bone marrow donors.

This TCR was recovered from a woman in her forties in good health and CMV-seropositive. Sequencing input: PBMCs. The gene calls are TRBV5-1 and TRBJ2-3, with a weak D call TRBD1 (5 bases). The CDR3 loop reads CASSLGGSTDTQYF. In DNA, the CDR3 is TGCGCCAGCAGCTTGGGGGGCAGCACAGATACGCAGTATTTT.